These 29 T cell receptor beta chains were sequenced from one sample in a study of blood T cell repertoires in COVID-19. Assay: immunoSEQ multiplex PCR; the TCRdb copy retains only in-frame clones and omits some. The table lists around 250,000 clones, about 87% of them singletons. The sample was peripheral blood. These receptors all come from a woman in her sixties or seventies with active or convalescent COVID-19.

V and J are TRBV6-5 and TRBJ1-6, with 9 nucleotides matching TRBD1. Germline V gene lookup returns CDR1 MNHEY and CDR2 SVGAGI. CDR3 length: 14 amino acids. With 6 bases clipped from V and 11 bases from J, the junction kept 8 bases outside the gene matches. The CDR3: CASRPQGAITPLHF. The DNA of the CDR3 is TGTGCCAGCAGACCACAGGGGGCGATCACACCCCTCCACTTT.

This chain joins TRBV23-1 and TRBJ1-2, with TRBD1 matching 7 bases. TRBV23-1 is an ORF, and what it does is uncertain. The V segment lost 7 bases and the J segment 8 bases; nucleotides outside the gene matches: 10. CDR3 length: 13 amino acids. The CDR3 is CASTSRGQRGYTF. The DNA for the CDR3 is TGCGCCAGCACTTCGAGGGGGCAGAGGGGCTACACCTTC.

The V and J genes are TRBV3-1 (or the pseudogene TRBV3-2) and TRBJ1-1, with D uncertain. The germline V and J ends were trimmed by 4 bases and 7 bases, with 10 bases remaining between them. CDR3 length equals 12 residues. Germline CDR1 LGHDT, CDR2 YNNKEL (reference sequence). The CDR3 coding sequence is TGTGCCAGCAGCCCGAGGGCGGGTGAAGCTTTCTTT. The encoded protein is CASSPRAGEAFF.

This clone was found a few times. V gene TRBV5-1 combines with J gene TRBJ1-1; D is ambiguous. Germline assignment: CDR1 SGHRS and CDR2 YFSETQ. The CDR3 sequence is 15 residues long. V was shortened by 2 bases and J by 1 base, with 12 bases between the two germline ends. The CDR3 spells CASSFGTEPNTEAFF. The DNA for the CDR3 is TGCGCCAGCAGCTTCGGAACAGAACCGAACACTGAAGCTTTCTTT.

The chain has TRBV29-1 and TRBJ1-4; the D gene is possibly TRBD1 (6 bases). The V end lost 6 bases, the J end lost 5 bases, and 16 bases lay between the germline ends. The CDR3 has 14 amino acids. Germline loops: CDR1 SQVTM, CDR2 ANQGSEA. CDR3 in amino acids: CSVAGGRENEKLFF. The CDR3 DNA reads TGCAGCGTCGCGGGGGGCAGGGAAAATGAAAAACTGTTTTTT.

This clone was seen only once. V usage is TRBV27 and J usage is TRBJ2-3, with a possible D match to TRBD1 (6 bases). The ends were cut back, 2 bases at V and 6 bases at J, with 15 bases in the middle. There are 15 residues in the CDR3. CDR1 is MNHEY, CDR2 SMNVEV, per germline (reference sequence). The CDR3 nucleotides are TGTGCCAGCAGTTTAAGGGTGCCAGGGGCCGATACGCAGTATTTT. Its translation: CASSLRVPGADTQYF.

The chain joins TRBV12-3 or TRBV12-4 to TRBJ1-2; D is possibly TRBD1 (5 bases). Trimming cost V 5 bases and J 8 bases, with 15 bases left between them. There are 13 residues in the CDR3. DNA for the CDR3: TGTGCCAGCAGTGGGGCGACAGTCGTAGGCTACACCTTC. Its protein is CASSGATVVGYTF.

This clone was picked up a small number of times. The V gene is TRBV3-1 (or the pseudogene TRBV3-2), the J gene TRBJ1-4, with D perhaps matching TRBD1 (5 bases). Germline-derived CDR1 and CDR2 are LGHDT and YNNKEL (reference sequence). This CDR3 has 15 residues. Trimming cost V 1 base and J 1 base, with 7 bases left between them. The CDR3 DNA reads as TGTGCCAGCAGCCAAGCTAGGGGAACTAATGAAAAACTGTTTTTT. Its translation is CASSQARGTNEKLFF.

This rearrangement joins TRBV12-3 or TRBV12-4 to TRBJ2-1, with D tentatively TRBD2 (5 bases). The CDR3 totals 11 residues. Between the trimmed V and J ends, which lost 7 bases and 12 bases, there was a span of 13 bases. The CDR3 DNA sequence: TGTGCCAGCACCTGGAGAGGGTTGCAGTTCTTC. Its translation: CASTWRGLQFF.

The chain recombines TRBV4-3 with TRBJ2-2; 11 bases align to TRBD1. In germline, CDR1 is LGHNA, CDR2 YSLEER. V was pared by 4 bases and J by 5 bases, with 3 bases of the junction left unmatched. This CDR3 spans 15 amino acids. CDR3: CASSRGTGGTGELFF. The DNA of the CDR3 is TGCGCCAGCAGCCGCGGGACAGGGGGGACCGGGGAGCTGTTTTTT.

The chain carries TRBV4-1 and TRBJ2-2; TRBD2 is a possible D gene (6 bases). V lost 1 base and J 5 bases, leaving 20 bases between the germline ends. Germline lookup yields CDR1 MGHRA and CDR2 YSYEKL. This CDR3 has 18 amino acids. The CDR3 here is CASSQGGGARVGTGELFF. The DNA for the CDR3 is TGCGCCAGCAGCCAAGGGGGCGGGGCGCGTGTAGGTACCGGGGAGCTGTTTTTT.

The J gene is TRBJ2-7, the V gene TRBV7-9; D possibly corresponds to TRBD1 (5 bases). Germline V gene sequence: CDR1 SEHNR, CDR2 FQNEAQ (reference sequence). The ends were cut back, 6 bases at V and 3 bases at J, with 15 bases in the middle. The CDR3 extends over 14 amino acids. CDR3 DNA sequence: TGTGCCAGCAGGGGGATCGGCAGGGTCTACGAGCAGTACTTC. This gives the protein CASRGIGRVYEQYF.

The CDR3 nucleotides read TGTGCCAGCAGCCGTGAGGAGGATCAGCCCCAGCATTTT. It yields the protein CASSREEDQPQHF. The rearrangement uses TRBV27 and TRBJ1-5; D gene ambiguous. Germline V gives CDR1 MNHEY, CDR2 SMNVEV (reference sequence). The CDR3 spans 13 residues. Trimming shortened V by 6 bases and J by 5 bases, and 11 bases separated the two germline ends.

The sample holds one count of this clone. This rearrangement joins TRBV2 to TRBJ1-5; no reliable D call. Germline values: CDR1 SNHLY, CDR2 FYNNEI. V was clipped by 3 bases and J by 3 bases, with 12 bases between them. CDR3 length equals 15 residues. CDR3 sequence: CASSEYGVNNQPQHF. The DNA of the CDR3 is TGTGCCAGCAGTGAGTACGGGGTAAACAATCAGCCCCAGCATTTT.

J is TRBJ1-5 and V is TRBV29-1; D gene uncertain. The CDR3 loop spans 12 amino acids. Germline assignment: CDR1 SQVTM and CDR2 ANQGSEA. V was trimmed by 5 bases and J by 0 bases, leaving 5 bases between them. The CDR3 DNA is TGCAGCGTTTCCAGTAGCAATCAGCCCCAGCATTTT. It yields the protein CSVSSSNQPQHF.

The V call is TRBV18, the J call TRBJ2-7; TRBD1 agrees at 10 bases. CDR3 length: 17 amino acids. Germline CDR1 and CDR2: KGHSH and LQKENI. V dropped 3 bases and J dropped 2; count of bases not matched to a gene: 10. CDR3 nucleotide sequence: TGTGCCAGCTCACCTCTTTTTGGGGGGACAGGGGCCTACGAGCAGTACTTC. Residues: CASSPLFGGTGAYEQYF. The full variable domain, with the rest looked up from reference TRBV18 and TRBJ2-7, is NAGVMQNPRHLVRRRGQEARLRCSPMKGHSHVYWYRQLPEEGLKFMVYLQKENIIDESGMPKERFSAEFPKEGPSILRIQQVVRGDSAAYFCASSPLFGGTGAYEQYFGPGTRLTVT.

The rearrangement links TRBV7-9 to TRBJ2-7; D possibly corresponds to TRBD1 (5 bases). The CDR3 totals 15 residues. CDR1 SEHNR and CDR2 FQNEAQ come from the germline V gene (reference sequence). V was clipped by 2 bases and J by 1 base, with 12 bases between them. Written as DNA, the CDR3 is TGTGCCAGCAGCTTACCCAGGGTAGATTCCTACGAGCAGTACTTC. Protein: CASSLPRVDSYEQYF.

The chain has TRBV5-4 and TRBJ1-1; the D gene is possibly TRBD1 (5 bases). This CDR3 spans 14 amino acids. Between the trimmed V and J ends, which lost 0 bases and 2 bases, there was a span of 8 bases. Per germline, CDR1 SGHNT and CDR2 YYREEE (reference sequence). The CDR3 spells CASSLERGNTEAFF. DNA of the CDR3: TGTGCCAGCAGCTTGGAAAGGGGAAACACTGAAGCTTTCTTT.

The chain uses TRBV4-3 and TRBJ1-1; 8 bases line up with TRBD1. The J segment lost 7 bases and the V segment lost 0 bases, leaving 7 bases of the junction unmatched. This CDR3 contains 15 residues. CDR1 and CDR2 (germline): LGHNA, YSLEER. CDR3 bases: TGCGCCAGCAGCCAAGATCCGAACAGGGGGAGTGAAGCTTTCTTT. This sequence encodes CASSQDPNRGSEAFF.

V gene TRBV2 combines with J gene TRBJ2-3, with D possibly being TRBD2 (6 bases). The CDR3 consists of 15 residues. V was pared by 4 bases and J by 0 bases, with 11 bases between. CDR1 and CDR2 (germline): SNHLY, FYNNEI. The chain's CDR3 is CASSAQGGSTDTQYF. The CDR3 DNA reads TGTGCCAGCAGTGCCCAGGGAGGTAGCACAGATACGCAGTATTTT.

The genes are TRBV9 and TRBJ1-6, with D possibly TRBD1 on 5 matching bases. V shed 4 bases and J shed 14 bases, with 13 bases lying between them. This CDR3 region has 12 residues. Germline-derived CDR1 and CDR2 are SGDLS and YYNGEE. CDR3 residues: CASSLHPGSLHF. For the CDR3, the DNA is TGTGCCAGCAGCCTCCACCCAGGGTCCCTCCACTTT.

The chain carries TRBV3-1 (or the pseudogene TRBV3-2) and TRBJ2-1; maybe TRBD1 (6 bases). The length of the CDR3 is 14 residues. Germline V gives CDR1 LGHDT, CDR2 YNNKEL (reference sequence). V was cut by 3 bases and J by 9 bases, with 15 bases left in between. The CDR3 region is CASSQTLGALEQFF. CDR3 nucleotides: TGTGCCAGCAGCCAGACTTTGGGGGCTCTTGAGCAGTTCTTC.

The chain combines TRBV5-1 with TRBJ1-1; D unclear. The V gene lost 5 bases and the J gene lost 1 base, with 15 bases spanning the gap. CDR3 length: 15 residues. Germline CDR1 is SGHRS and CDR2 is YFSETQ. CDR3 sequence: CASREGGRSNTEAFF. The CDR3 nucleotides are TGCGCCAGCAGGGAAGGAGGCAGATCGAACACTGAAGCTTTCTTT.

The gene calls are TRBV5-1 and TRBJ1-2; D gene uncertain. From germline, CDR1 is SGHRS and CDR2 YFSETQ. Trimming stripped 4 bases from V and 8 bases from J, with 15 bases between. There are 13 residues in the CDR3. The CDR3 loop is CASSMEGEGGYTF. In DNA form, the CDR3 reads TGCGCCAGCAGCATGGAGGGAGAAGGAGGCTACACCTTC. The variable domain in full, with the rest retrieved from reference TRBV5-1 and TRBJ1-2, is KAGVTQTPRYLIKTRGQQVTLSCSPISGHRSVSWYQQTPGQGLQFLFEYFSETQRNKGNFPGRFSGRQFSNSRSEMNVSTLELGDSALYLCASSMEGEGGYTFGSGTRLTVV.

The chain uses TRBV24-1 and TRBJ1-3; the D is unclear. Germline V gene lookup returns CDR1 KGHDR and CDR2 SFDVKD. The ends were cut back, 5 bases at V and 2 bases at J, with 6 bases in the middle. This CDR3 contains 13 residues. In nucleotides, the CDR3 is TGTGCCACCAGTGGTAATCCTGGAAACACCATATATTTT. It yields the protein CATSGNPGNTIYF.

The rearrangement joins TRBV11-3 to TRBJ2-5; D is perhaps TRBD1 (8 bases). The germline gives CDR1 SGHNT, CDR2 YENEEA. The CDR3 runs to 16 residues. Trimming took 1 base from V and 2 from J, leaving 14 bases between them. The CDR3 DNA sequence: TGTGCCAGCAGCTTAGGTACAGGGGGGGTGCAAGAGACCCAGTACTTC. Translating it yields CASSLGTGGVQETQYF.

The chain uses TRBV7-2 and TRBJ2-3, with 7 bases matching TRBD2. Unmatched junction bases numbered 2, after V lost 0 bases and J lost 2 bases. The CDR3 length is 15 residues. Looked up from germline, CDR1 is SGHTA and CDR2 is FQGNSA. The CDR3 DNA reads TGTGCCAGCAGCTTAGCGCTAGCGGTCACAGATACGCAGTATTTT. This gives the protein CASSLALAVTDTQYF.

The chain uses TRBV18 and TRBJ2-3, with D hard to call. Trimming removed 2 bases at V and 3 bases at J, with 6 bases between. The CDR3 loop spans 13 amino acids. From germline, CDR1 is KGHSH and CDR2 LQKENI. CDR3 protein: CASSPEITDTQYF. The CDR3 DNA sequence: TGTGCCAGCTCACCAGAGATAACAGATACGCAGTATTTT.

The rearrangement uses TRBV5-4 and TRBJ1-4, with D maybe TRBD1 (5 bases). The CDR3 is 13 amino acids. Germline V lookup: CDR1 SGHNT, CDR2 YYREEE (reference sequence). With 1 base removed from V and 8 bases from J, the gap between germline ends came to 9 bases. CDR3 bases: TGTGCCAGCAGCTTGTTACGGGGGGAAAAACTGTTTTTT. This codes for CASSLLRGEKLFF.